The 31 T cell receptor beta chains given below trace back to one sample, sequenced in a study of T cell responses to AZD1222 COVID-19 vaccine. The protocol was immunoSEQ multiplex PCR, while the TCRdb copy is restricted to in-frame clones and leaves out a portion. The sample has about 170,000 clones; 75% to 90% are singletons. The sample in question was peripheral blood, obtained on day 0 of AZD1222 vaccination. The receptors were gathered from an adult in good health.

The chain is built from TRBV4-3 and TRBJ1-1; D gene unclear. The length of the CDR3 is 17 residues. V lost 4 bases and J 7 bases, leaving 25 bases between the germline ends. Per the germline V gene, CDR1 is LGHNA and CDR2 is YSLEER. As DNA, the CDR3 is TGCGCCAGCAGCCTTGGAACTGAATGGACCGATACTAATGAAGCTTTCTTT. Encoded protein: CASSLGTEWTDTNEAFF.

The J gene is TRBJ2-7, the V gene TRBV7-3; either TRBD1 or TRBD2 may fit D (6 bases each). The CDR3 has 16 amino acids. CDR1 and CDR2 (germline): SGHTA, FQGTGA. The V end lost 5 bases, the J end lost 0 bases, and 17 bases lay between the germline ends. CDR3 in DNA: TGTGCCAGCAGCCCCGCCGGGGGACACAACTCCTACGAGCAGTACTTC. This translates into CASSPAGGHNSYEQYF.

V and J are TRBV14 and TRBJ2-3; no clear D gene. Germline CDR1 SGHDN, CDR2 FVKESK. V shed 1 base and J shed 2 bases, with 16 bases lying between them. This CDR3 contains 17 residues. The CDR3 loop reads CASSQGISVYHTDTQYF. The CDR3 DNA follows: TGTGCCAGCAGCCAAGGTATTTCGGTATATCACACAGATACGCAGTATTTT.

This chain links TRBV19 with TRBJ2-3; D is unclear. Germline V CDR1 and CDR2: LNHDA, SQIVND (reference sequence). This CDR3 has 14 amino acids. V lost 4 bases, J lost 0 bases, and 8 bases lay in between. CDR3 sequence reads: CASSKPASTDTQYF. Written as DNA, the CDR3 is TGTGCCAGTAGTAAGCCGGCTAGCACAGATACGCAGTATTTT.

The gene calls are TRBV7-2 and TRBJ2-7; perhaps TRBD2 as D (5 bases). This CDR3 has 15 amino acids. From germline, CDR1 is SGHTA and CDR2 FQGNSA. V was trimmed by 1 base and J by 0 bases, leaving 10 bases between them. CDR3 region: CASSLGGGSSYEQYV. The CDR3 nucleotides read TGTGCCAGCAGCTTAGGTGGAGGCAGCTCCTACGAGCAGTACGTC.

The chain joins TRBV27 to TRBJ2-3, with 12 bases matching TRBD2. Germline V gene data show CDR1 as MNHEY and CDR2 as SMNVEV (reference sequence). The V gene end was trimmed by 3 bases and the J gene end by 2 bases; junction bases not matched to a gene: 6. The CDR3 is made up of 17 amino acids. The CDR3 DNA reads TGTGCCAGCAGTTTTTTACTAGCGGGGGGAATCACAGATACGCAGTATTTT. Translated, it gives CASSFLLAGGITDTQYF.

The rearrangement uses TRBV3-1 (or the pseudogene TRBV3-2) and TRBJ2-5; D remains unclear. The germline V and J ends were trimmed by 5 bases and 3 bases, with 7 bases remaining between them. The CDR3 extends over 12 amino acids. Germline-derived CDR1 and CDR2 are LGHDT and YNNKEL (reference sequence). CDR3 bases: TGTGCCAGCAGCTCCCCAAAAGAGACCCAGTACTTC. Its translation: CASSSPKETQYF.

CDR3 coding DNA: TGCAGTGCTAGTCCCCGGGCGAAACTAGAGGAGACCCAGTACTTC. This sequence encodes CSASPRAKLEETQYF. The chain carries TRBV20-1 and TRBJ2-5, with TRBD2 as a possible D gene (5 bases). CDR1 and CDR2 (germline): DFQATT, SNEGSKA (reference sequence). The CDR3 consists of 15 residues. With 3 bases removed from V and 5 bases from J, the gap between germline ends came to 19 bases.

This rearrangement joins TRBV19 to TRBJ1-4; D is perhaps TRBD1 (6 bases). V was clipped by 6 bases and J by 7 bases, with 15 bases between them. Germline lookup yields CDR1 LNHDA and CDR2 SQIVND (reference sequence). The CDR3 has 14 amino acids. The CDR3 sequence is CASSFTGPGEKLFF. DNA for the CDR3: TGTGCCAGTAGCTTTACAGGGCCGGGTGAAAAACTGTTTTTT.

The chain combines TRBV5-4 with TRBJ2-2; TRBD2 might be the D (5 bases). The germline CDR1 and CDR2 sequences are SGHNT and YYREEE (reference sequence). The CDR3 loop spans 15 amino acids. V was pared by 4 bases and J by 5 bases, with 15 bases between. Here the CDR3 reads CASSPSGVGTGELFF. In DNA form, the CDR3 reads TGTGCCAGCAGCCCCTCCGGGGTGGGGACCGGGGAGCTGTTTTTT.

The V gene is TRBV5-3, the J gene TRBJ2-3; D is ambiguous. TRBV5-3 is annotated as an ORF whose role is uncertain. Trimming took off 7 bases at V and 0 bases at J, with 9 bases between the two ends. This CDR3 comprises 13 residues. The CDR3 reads CARGTASTDTQYF. The CDR3 coding sequence is TGTGCCAGAGGTACTGCTAGCACAGATACGCAGTATTTT.

V usage is TRBV7-8 and J usage is TRBJ2-7; TRBD2 might be the D (5 bases). The CDR3 contains 17 residues. Germline V lookup: CDR1 SGHVS, CDR2 FQNEAQ. Trimming cost V 1 base and J 3 bases, with 19 bases left between them. Here the CDR3 reads CASSLVGEPGSVYEQYF. The DNA for the CDR3 is TGTGCCAGCAGCTTAGTTGGCGAACCGGGATCAGTCTACGAGCAGTACTTC.

The genes are TRBV3-1 (or the pseudogene TRBV3-2) and TRBJ2-1; unclear D gene. The CDR3 length is 17 residues. Per the germline V gene, CDR1 is LGHDT and CDR2 is YNNKEL (reference sequence). The V end was cut by 0 bases, the J end by 0 bases, with 12 bases between. The CDR3 loop reads CASSQDSTVSSYNEQFF. The CDR3 nucleotides are TGTGCCAGCAGCCAAGATAGTACGGTTAGCTCCTACAATGAGCAGTTCTTC.

This rearrangement joins TRBV20-1 to TRBJ2-1, with a tentative D call TRBD2 (6 bases). This CDR3 has 13 residues. V was clipped by 3 bases and J by 6 bases, with 12 bases between them. Per germline, CDR1 DFQATT and CDR2 SNEGSKA (reference sequence). This CDR3 reads CSASLWEVNEQFF. The CDR3 bases are TGCAGTGCTAGTCTTTGGGAGGTCAATGAGCAGTTCTTC.

V usage is TRBV27 and J usage is TRBJ2-5, with D perhaps matching TRBD1 or TRBD2 (5 bases each). The CDR3 has 15 amino acids. V was shortened by 2 bases and J by 5 bases, with 15 bases between the two germline ends. Germline-derived CDR1 and CDR2 are MNHEY and SMNVEV (reference sequence). The CDR3 coding sequence is TGTGCCAGCAGTTTAATCCCCCAGGGACGGGAGACCCAGTACTTC. Translation: CASSLIPQGRETQYF.

V gene TRBV6-2 or TRBV6-3 combines with J gene TRBJ1-2; D not resolved. Germline loops: CDR1 MNHEY, CDR2 SVGEGT. The CDR3 runs 14 residues. V lost 2 bases and J lost 8, with 15 bases in between. The CDR3 loop reads CASSYGSGGSGYTF. CDR3 sequence (DNA): TGTGCCAGCAGTTACGGGAGTGGTGGTTCGGGCTACACCTTC.

The chain couples TRBV4-3 to TRBJ2-3; tentatively, D is TRBD1 (5 bases). CDR1 is LGHNA, CDR2 YSLEER, per germline. V lost 1 base to trimming and J lost 1 base, with 9 bases between them. There are 15 residues in the CDR3. The CDR3 loop reads CASSQGLTGTDTQYF. The CDR3 region has the DNA TGCGCCAGCAGCCAAGGTTTGACAGGCACAGATACGCAGTATTTT.

The V call is TRBV6-4, the J call TRBJ2-3; 9 bases agree with TRBD2. This CDR3 spans 15 amino acids. Germline CDR1 MRHNA, CDR2 SNTAGT. The V and J ends lost 5 bases and 2 bases, in that order; junction bases with no gene match: 5. CDR3 coding DNA: TGTGCCAGCAGTCTTAGCGGGGGATACACAGATACGCAGTATTTT. This sequence encodes CASSLSGGYTDTQYF.

The chain is built from TRBV9 and TRBJ2-3; the D gene could be TRBD1 or TRBD2 (7 bases each). V was clipped by 0 bases and J by 4 bases, with 12 bases between them. This CDR3 has 15 amino acids. Per the germline V gene, CDR1 is SGDLS and CDR2 is YYNGEE. CDR3 protein: CASSVAGRGPDTQYF. CDR3 bases: TGTGCCAGCAGCGTAGCAGGGAGGGGGCCAGATACGCAGTATTTT.

This chain joins TRBV29-1 and TRBJ1-2; perhaps TRBD1 as D (6 bases). This CDR3 region has 12 residues. V gave up 6 bases and J gave up 4 bases, with 12 bases separating them. Germline CDR1 and CDR2: SQVTM and ANQGSEA. The CDR3 region has the DNA TGCAGCGTCGCACAGGGCCCCTATGGCTACACCTTC. This translates into CSVAQGPYGYTF.

The chain uses TRBV28 and TRBJ1-2; a weak D match, TRBD1 (5 bases). CDR3 size: 14 residues. The germline V and J ends were trimmed by 4 bases and 5 bases, with 14 bases remaining between them. The germline V gene encodes CDR1 MDHEN and CDR2 SYDVKM. CDR3 coding DNA: TGTGCCAGCAGTTCAGCCCCAGGGATGTATGGCTACACCTTC. This gives the protein CASSSAPGMYGYTF.

J is TRBJ2-7 and V is TRBV29-1, with 8 bases aligning to TRBD1. In germline, CDR1 is SQVTM, CDR2 ANQGSEA. The trim removed 3 bases at V and 1 base at J, leaving 5 bases unmatched. This CDR3 comprises 14 residues. The CDR3 sequence: CSVDGDRGSYEQYF. The CDR3 DNA reads TGCAGCGTTGATGGTGACAGGGGTTCCTACGAGCAGTACTTC.

The chain uses TRBV6-5 and TRBJ1-2; TRBD1 matches 9 bases. V lost 2 bases, J lost 8 bases, and 3 bases stayed unmatched. Germline V gene data show CDR1 as MNHEY and CDR2 as SVGAGI. This CDR3 has 13 residues. The CDR3 here is CASSYRTGVGYTF. The CDR3 region has the DNA TGTGCCAGCAGTTACAGGACAGGGGTCGGCTACACCTTC.

The CDR3 sequence: CASSEARQGLLNTEAFF. The CDR3 nucleotides are TGTGCCAGCAGTGAAGCGCGACAGGGGCTACTGAACACTGAAGCTTTCTTT. The V call is TRBV6-1, the J call TRBJ1-1; 8 bases are shared with TRBD1. The germline V gene encodes CDR1 MNHNS and CDR2 SASEGT. This CDR3 is 17 amino acids long. V was pared by 0 bases and J by 0 bases, with 6 bases of the junction left unmatched.

The chain uses TRBV6-5 and TRBJ2-5; D unresolved. Germline V gives CDR1 MNHEY, CDR2 SVGAGI. This CDR3 has 13 residues. Trimming took 2 bases from V and 4 from J, leaving 8 bases between them. The CDR3: CASSYDSAETQYF. CDR3 nucleotide sequence: TGTGCCAGCAGTTACGATTCGGCAGAGACCCAGTACTTC.

V and J are TRBV5-4 and TRBJ1-1, with 8 bases identical to TRBD1. This CDR3 comprises 14 residues. The germline gives CDR1 SGHNT, CDR2 YYREEE (reference sequence). V lost 4 bases and J lost 6; bases outside the gene matches: 8. The chain's CDR3 is CASSPTQGVSEAFF. In DNA form, the CDR3 reads TGTGCCAGCAGCCCCACACAGGGGGTGTCTGAAGCTTTCTTT.

The chain links TRBV4-1 to TRBJ1-2; TRBD1 aligns across 7 bases. The V and J ends lost 4 bases and 4 bases, in that order; junction bases with no gene match: 9. CDR1 and CDR2 (germline): MGHRA, YSYEKL. This CDR3 is 15 amino acids long. The CDR3 sequence is CASSPPRTGGYGYTF. The CDR3 DNA reads as TGCGCCAGCAGCCCCCCCAGGACAGGCGGCTATGGCTACACCTTC.

The chain links TRBV4-1 to TRBJ2-1, with 11 bases matching TRBD2. This CDR3 region has 16 residues. Germline V gives CDR1 MGHRA, CDR2 YSYEKL. The J segment lost 8 bases and the V segment lost 4 bases, leaving 10 bases of the junction unmatched. CDR3 nucleotide sequence: TGCGCCAGCAGCCGAGCCCTAGCGGGGGGATTATATGAGCAGTTCTTC. Its translation: CASSRALAGGLYEQFF.

The chain recombines TRBV6-5 with TRBJ2-5; maybe TRBD2 (6 bases). The CDR3 runs 16 residues. Trimming took 0 bases from V and 5 from J, leaving 16 bases between them. Germline assignment: CDR1 MNHEY and CDR2 SVGAGI. Written as DNA, the CDR3 is TGTGCCAGCAGTTACTCTTGGGCAGGAGGGGCGGAGACCCAGTACTTC. This translates into CASSYSWAGGAETQYF.

The chain carries TRBV11-3 and TRBJ2-2; TRBD2 is a possible D gene (6 bases). Trimming left V 1 base short and J 5 bases short, with 14 bases between. The CDR3 loop spans 16 amino acids. Germline CDR1 is SGHNT and CDR2 is YENEEA. The CDR3 loop is CASSLVGGLSTGELFF. CDR3 nucleotide sequence: TGTGCCAGCAGCTTAGTCGGGGGACTCTCAACCGGGGAGCTGTTTTTT.

The gene calls are TRBV19 and TRBJ1-5; a weak D match, TRBD1 (5 bases). The CDR3 extends over 15 amino acids. Germline V gene sequence: CDR1 LNHDA, CDR2 SQIVND (reference sequence). The germline V and J ends were trimmed by 11 bases and 2 bases, with 19 bases remaining between them. The CDR3 bases are TGTGCCCCTAATGAAAGGCCGGGACGCAATCAGCCCCAGCATTTT. Its translation: CAPNERPGRNQPQHF. Variable domain in full (rest from reference TRBV19 and TRBJ1-5): DGGITQSPKYLFRKEGQNVTLSCEQNLNHDAMYWYRQDPGQGLRLIYYSQIVNDFQKGDIAEGYSVSREKKESFPLTVTSAQKNPTAFYLCAPNERPGRNQPQHFGDGTRLSIL.